These 27 T cell receptor beta chains were all obtained from the same sample, sequenced in a study of PD-L1 blockade in urothelial cancer. Assay used: immunoSEQ multiplex PCR; TCRdb lists only in-frame clones, some missing. The data contain about 80,000 clones, 87% of them singletons. The sample in question was PBMCs, obtained around atezolizumab (anti-PD-L1) treatment. The receptors stem from a woman between 65 and 79 years old with urothelial cancer.

The rearrangement links TRBV27 to TRBJ2-2, with no clear D. Germline CDR1 MNHEY, CDR2 SMNVEV (reference sequence). Trimming took off 6 bases at V and 0 bases at J, with 8 bases between the two ends. This CDR3 is built from 14 residues. The CDR3 is CASRLLANTGELFF. The DNA for the CDR3 is TGTGCCAGCAGATTGCTAGCGAACACCGGGGAGCTGTTTTTT.

This chain links TRBV4-1 with TRBJ2-2; no clear D. Germline V gives CDR1 MGHRA, CDR2 YSYEKL. V dropped 4 bases and J dropped 2 bases, with 14 bases sitting between them. The CDR3 covers 16 residues. For the CDR3, the DNA is TGCGCCAGCAGCCTTCCCGTAAGCGATAACACCGGGGAGCTGTTTTTT. It translates to CASSLPVSDNTGELFF.

The chain links TRBV7-9 to TRBJ1-1; D remains unclear. CDR3 length: 14 residues. V shed 5 bases and J shed 7 bases, with 17 bases lying between them. CDR1 is SEHNR and CDR2 is FQNEAQ in the germline V gene (reference sequence). DNA of the CDR3: TGTGCCAGCAGCCCCCCTTCTGCGGTGAATGAAGCTTTCTTT. Translation gives CASSPPSAVNEAFF.

The rearrangement joins TRBV29-1 to TRBJ2-3, with D perhaps TRBD2 (5 bases). Germline V gives CDR1 SQVTM, CDR2 ANQGSEA. V lost 3 bases to trimming and J lost 4 bases, with 8 bases between them. The CDR3 covers 12 residues. As DNA, the CDR3 is TGCAGCGTTGATCTAGCCGCAGATACGCAGTATTTT. Protein: CSVDLAADTQYF.

This clone was seen only once. The chain employs TRBV7-6 and TRBJ2-3, with D maybe TRBD2 (5 bases). From germline, CDR1 is SGHVS and CDR2 FNYEAQ. The CDR3 totals 16 residues. V was pared by 1 base and J by 1 base, with 12 bases between. CDR3 sequence (DNA): TGTGCCAGCAGCTTAGATCGGGATGGGGGCACAGATACGCAGTATTTT. It encodes CASSLDRDGGTDTQYF.

CDR3 amino acids: CASSIRTGSPLHF. CDR3 in DNA: TGTGCCAGTAGTATAAGAACAGGGTCACCCCTCCACTTT. The V call is TRBV19, the J call TRBJ1-6, with D tentatively TRBD1 (6 bases). Trimming took off 2 bases at V and 10 bases at J, with 9 bases between the two ends. This CDR3 has 13 residues. Looked up from germline, CDR1 is LNHDA and CDR2 is SQIVND (reference sequence).

The gene calls are TRBV5-1 and TRBJ2-3, with D unresolved. Germline V gene data show CDR1 as SGHRS and CDR2 as YFSETQ. V was trimmed by 4 bases and J by 2 bases, leaving 14 bases between them. The CDR3 runs 15 residues. The CDR3 DNA follows: TGCGCCAGCAGCCGATCGCTCACAGCCACAGATACGCAGTATTTT. This codes for CASSRSLTATDTQYF. Complete variable domain (other parts from reference TRBV5-1 and TRBJ2-3): KAGVTQTPRYLIKTRGQQVTLSCSPISGHRSVSWYQQTPGQGLQFLFEYFSETQRNKGNFPGRFSGRQFSNSRSEMNVSTLELGDSALYLCASSRSLTATDTQYFGPGTRLTVL.

This chain uses TRBV14 with TRBJ2-1; TRBD2 agrees at 8 bases. The CDR3 runs to 14 residues. Germline lookup yields CDR1 SGHDN and CDR2 FVKESK. With 4 bases clipped from V and 6 bases from J, the junction kept 5 bases outside the gene matches. The CDR3 DNA sequence: TGTGCCAGCAGCCGAGCGGGGGCCGGCAATGAGCAGTTCTTC. As protein: CASSRAGAGNEQFF.

The chain combines TRBV7-9 with TRBJ2-7; TRBD2 aligns across 10 bases. The V segment lost 2 bases and the J segment 3 bases; nucleotides outside the gene matches: 7. Germline CDR1 reads SEHNR; CDR2 reads FQNEAQ (reference sequence). CDR3 size: 16 residues. The CDR3 here is CASSLRSGRADYEQYF. CDR3 coding DNA: TGTGCCAGCAGCTTAAGAAGCGGGAGGGCAGACTACGAGCAGTACTTC. Full variable domain (outside the CDR3, taken from reference TRBV7-9 and TRBJ2-7): DTGVSQNPRHKITKRGQNVTFRCDPISEHNRLYWYRQTLGQGPEFLTYFQNEAQLEKSRLLSDRFSAERPKGSFSTLEIQRTEQGDSAMYLCASSLRSGRADYEQYFGPGTRLTVT.

This chain links TRBV5-1 with TRBJ1-1; D is possibly TRBD1 (6 bases). The CDR3 has 16 residues. Germline V gene lookup returns CDR1 SGHRS and CDR2 YFSETQ. Trimming shortened V by 4 bases and J by 3 bases, and 19 bases separated the two germline ends. CDR3 in amino acids: CASSEQGGGIDTEAFF. The CDR3 DNA reads as TGCGCCAGCAGCGAACAGGGAGGGGGTATCGACACTGAAGCTTTCTTT.

V is TRBV7-9 and J is TRBJ2-3; TRBD1 matches at 7 bases. Germline lookup yields CDR1 SEHNR and CDR2 FQNEAQ (reference sequence). This CDR3 has 16 residues. J lost 0 bases, V lost 5 bases, and 8 bases had no gene match. CDR3: CASSILGQFSTDTQYF. The CDR3 bases are TGTGCCAGCAGCATACTGGGACAGTTTAGCACAGATACGCAGTATTTT.

This chain uses TRBV5-4 with TRBJ1-2, with TRBD1 matching 8 bases. Germline trimming cut 3 bases from V and 5 bases from J; bases unmatched to any gene: 9. The germline gives CDR1 SGHNT, CDR2 YYREEE (reference sequence). The CDR3 sequence is 15 residues long. CDR3 nucleotides: TGTGCCAGCAGCTATGACAGGGGCCCCCTATATGGCTACACCTTC. Its protein product is CASSYDRGPLYGYTF.

The chain recombines TRBV28 with TRBJ1-2; a weak D match, TRBD1 (5 bases). Trimming pared 4 bases from V and 4 bases from J, leaving 7 bases between. CDR3 length: 12 residues. Germline CDR1 is MDHEN and CDR2 is SYDVKM. The CDR3 sequence is CASSSDTYGYTF. The CDR3 DNA reads TGTGCCAGCAGTTCGGACACCTATGGCTACACCTTC.

The J gene is TRBJ2-7, the V gene TRBV5-5; 7 bases are shared with TRBD1. Germline V CDR1 and CDR2: SGHKS, YYEKEE (reference sequence). V shed 1 base, J shed 6 bases, and the junction held 10 bases outside the gene matches. This CDR3 is built from 15 residues. The DNA of the CDR3 is TGTGCCAGCAGCTTGCCCCAGGGACAGATCGGCGAGCAGTACTTC. Amino acids: CASSLPQGQIGEQYF.

V is TRBV5-5 and J is TRBJ1-4; D unclear. Per germline, CDR1 SGHKS and CDR2 YYEKEE (reference sequence). CDR3 size: 14 residues. V gave up 3 bases and J gave up 5 bases, with 11 bases separating them. The CDR3 loop is CASSSRQDNEKLFF. In nucleotides, the CDR3 is TGTGCCAGCAGCTCCCGACAAGACAATGAAAAACTGTTTTTT. The full variable domain, its missing parts supplied by reference TRBV5-5 and TRBJ1-4, is DAGVTQSPTHLIKTRGQQVTLRCSPISGHKSVSWYQQVLGQGPQFIFQYYEKEERGRGNFPDRFSARQFPNYSSELNVNALLLGDSALYLCASSSRQDNEKLFFGSGTQLSVL.

This rearrangement joins TRBV28 to TRBJ1-5; tentative D call: TRBD1 (6 bases). V dropped 3 bases and J dropped 3 bases, with 24 bases sitting between them. The CDR3 totals 19 residues. Germline assignment: CDR1 MDHEN and CDR2 SYDVKM. The CDR3 sequence: CASSFLIIWDKEYNQPQHF. DNA for the CDR3: TGTGCCAGCAGTTTTTTAATCATTTGGGACAAGGAGTACAATCAGCCCCAGCATTTT.

This clone was counted a single time. The chain combines TRBV7-9 with TRBJ2-5, with TRBD1 identical over 7 bases. The CDR3 is 13 amino acids. V was pared by 7 bases and J by 2 bases, with 4 bases of the junction left unmatched. CDR1 SEHNR and CDR2 FQNEAQ come from the germline V gene (reference sequence). CDR3 bases: TGTGCCAGCAACAAACAGGGGCAAGAGACCCAGTACTTC. This codes for CASNKQGQETQYF. The full variable domain, its missing parts supplied by reference TRBV7-9 and TRBJ2-5, is DTGVSQNPRHKITKRGQNVTFRCDPISEHNRLYWYRQTLGQGPEFLTYFQNEAQLEKSRLLSDRFSAERPKGSFSTLEIQRTEQGDSAMYLCASNKQGQETQYFGPGTRLLVL.

This clone was seen once. The V gene is TRBV11-3, the J gene TRBJ2-1; 8 positions match TRBD2. This CDR3 spans 15 amino acids. The V gene's germline CDR1 is SGHNT and CDR2 YENEEA. With 3 bases clipped from V and 9 bases from J, the junction kept 10 bases outside the gene matches. CDR3 nucleotide sequence: TGTGCCAGCAGCTTTGCAGCGGGAGTATTTGCTGAGCAGTTCTTC. Its translation is CASSFAAGVFAEQFF.

This clone was seen only a few times. The chain couples TRBV10-3 to TRBJ1-5, with D unresolved. Germline V gives CDR1 ENHRY, CDR2 SYGVKD. V was shortened by 3 bases and J by 1 base, with 4 bases between the two germline ends. The CDR3 covers 13 residues. CDR3 coding DNA: TGTGCCATCAGTGAACAGAGCAATCAGCCCCAGCATTTT. Protein: CAISEQSNQPQHF.

This clone was found once. V is TRBV4-2 and J is TRBJ2-5; 10 nucleotides line up with TRBD2. CDR3 length: 15 residues. Germline trimming cut 1 base from V and 6 bases from J; bases unmatched to any gene: 5. Germline lookup yields CDR1 LGHNA and CDR2 YNFKEQ. The CDR3 bases are TGTGCCAGCAGCCAAGTGAGCGGGGGGGCCCAGACCCAGTACTTC. Translating it yields CASSQVSGGAQTQYF.

This chain uses TRBV7-9 with TRBJ2-3, with TRBD1 identical over 8 bases. V lost 1 base to trimming and J lost 2 bases; unmatched junction nucleotides: 14. CDR3 length: 19 residues. Germline CDR1 reads SEHNR; CDR2 reads FQNEAQ (reference sequence). CDR3 region: CASSLGILVGQAFTDTQYF. The CDR3 nucleotides read TGTGCCAGCAGCTTAGGTATCCTTGTGGGACAGGCGTTCACAGATACGCAGTATTTT.

The rearrangement joins TRBV19 to TRBJ1-1, with TRBD1 matching over 7 bases. V dropped 6 bases and J dropped 1; count of bases not matched to a gene: 8. Germline CDR1 is LNHDA and CDR2 is SQIVND (reference sequence). The CDR3 has 15 residues. CDR3 nucleotide sequence: TGTGCCAGTAGCCCGACTCACAGGGGGAACACTGAAGCTTTCTTT. It is translated as CASSPTHRGNTEAFF.

The genes are TRBV5-1 and TRBJ2-1; TRBD1 is a possible D gene (6 bases). The CDR3 contains 14 residues. Germline assignment: CDR1 SGHRS and CDR2 YFSETQ. V lost 0 bases and J 7 bases, leaving 11 bases between the germline ends. Here the CDR3 reads CASSLEGRGNEQFF. The CDR3 DNA reads TGCGCCAGCAGCTTGGAGGGTAGGGGGAATGAGCAGTTCTTC. The variable domain in full, with the rest retrieved from reference TRBV5-1 and TRBJ2-1, is KAGVTQTPRYLIKTRGQQVTLSCSPISGHRSVSWYQQTPGQGLQFLFEYFSETQRNKGNFPGRFSGRQFSNSRSEMNVSTLELGDSALYLCASSLEGRGNEQFFGPGTRLTVL.

This clone was seen a few times. The V and J genes are TRBV30 and TRBJ1-2; a weak D match, TRBD1 (5 bases). The V gene lost 2 bases and the J gene lost 3 bases, with 16 bases spanning the gap. The CDR3 consists of 15 residues. Looked up from germline, CDR1 is GTSNPN and CDR2 is SVGIG (reference sequence). The CDR3 nucleotides are TGTGCCTGGAGTAATGAGGGTCGGGGGTACTATGGCTACACCTTC. It specifies CAWSNEGRGYYGYTF.

The DNA for the CDR3 is TGCAGCGCGCGGTTTGAGGTAGCGGGATATTTTAGGGAGCTGTTTTTT. Its translation: CSARFEVAGYFRELFF. The chain is built from TRBV29-1 and TRBJ2-2, with 8 positions matching TRBD2. There are 16 residues in the CDR3. CDR1 is SQVTM and CDR2 is ANQGSEA in the germline V gene. With 7 bases clipped from V and 9 bases from J, the junction kept 19 bases outside the gene matches.

V gene TRBV4-1 combines with J gene TRBJ2-1, with TRBD1 matching over 7 bases. Per germline, CDR1 MGHRA and CDR2 YSYEKL. CDR3 length: 17 amino acids. V lost 0 bases and J lost 0; bases outside the gene matches: 5. Written as DNA, the CDR3 is TGCGCCAGCAGCCAAGAGGGGACAGTTAGCTCCTACAATGAGCAGTTCTTC. Its translation: CASSQEGTVSSYNEQFF.

Here the CDR3 reads CASSGQGSEAFF. The CDR3 coding sequence is TGTGCCAGCAGCGGACAGGGGTCTGAAGCTTTCTTT. The V and J genes are TRBV2 and TRBJ1-1; 9 bases match TRBD1. The ends lost 6 bases at V and 6 bases at J; junction bases unmatched: 2. This CDR3 has 12 residues. Germline CDR1 is SNHLY and CDR2 is FYNNEI.